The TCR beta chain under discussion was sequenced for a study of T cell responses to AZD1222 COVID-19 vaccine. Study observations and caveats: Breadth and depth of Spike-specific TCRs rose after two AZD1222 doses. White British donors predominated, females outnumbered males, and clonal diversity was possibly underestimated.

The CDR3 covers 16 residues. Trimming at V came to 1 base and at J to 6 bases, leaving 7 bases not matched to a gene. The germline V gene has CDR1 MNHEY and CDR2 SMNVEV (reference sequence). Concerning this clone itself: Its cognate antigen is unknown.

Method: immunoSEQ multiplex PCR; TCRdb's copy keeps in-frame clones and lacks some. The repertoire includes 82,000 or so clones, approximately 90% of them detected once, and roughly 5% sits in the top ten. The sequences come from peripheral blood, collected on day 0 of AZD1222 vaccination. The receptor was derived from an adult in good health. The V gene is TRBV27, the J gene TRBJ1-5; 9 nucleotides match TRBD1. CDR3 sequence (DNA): TGTGCCAGCAGTTTATGTAACAGGGGGCCTGGTCAGCCCCAGCATTTT. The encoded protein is CASSLCNRGPGQPQHF.